This is a list of T cell receptor beta chains from one sample in a study of T cells in Graves' hyperthyroidism and ophthalmopathy. MiXCR was run by TCRdb on the multiplex PCR reads, yielding one entry per CDR3 protein. The sample lists 200,000 to 250,000 distinct CDR3 sequences, roughly 17% occurring once. The specimen was blood. These receptors were collected from a man aged 45-65 years with Graves' hyperthyroidism. The CDR3 runs from the conserved cysteine through the conserved F or W. D genes are given only for firm matches. Clone sizes are given selectively: once, few, many, or a class where the clone is expanded.

>TRBV9|TRBD2|few|TRBJ2-4
CASSDTSVGIQYF
>TRBV27|TRBD1|many|TRBJ2-7
CASSLSIGRGTHTGSYEQYF
>TRBV29-1|-|-|TRBJ2-3
CSVEPDLTDTQYF
>TRBV30|-|-|TRBJ2-1
CAWSVDTSSYNEQFF
>TRBV6-1|-|many|TRBJ1-2
CASSVLEIYGYTF
>TRBV27|TRBD2|many|TRBJ2-7
CASTGTSSYEQYF
>TRBV7-9|TRBD2|-|TRBJ2-7
CASSSSGLADSSYEQYF
>TRBV6-5|-|-|TRBJ2-3
CASSYDASGTDTQYF
>TRBV24-1|-|many|TRBJ2-3
CATSDPSTDTQYF
>TRBV30|-|-|TRBJ1-4
CAWSVRKGREKLFF
>TRBV11-2|-|many|TRBJ1-2
CASSIGPYGYTF
>TRBV12-3/TRBV12-4|-|once|TRBJ1-4
CASSLRDTNEKLFF
>TRBV6-4|TRBD2|many|TRBJ2-2
CASTPSAGGPHGELFF
>TRBV5-1|-|-|TRBJ1-3
CASSYDGGNTIYF
>TRBV19|TRBD1|few|TRBJ2-1
CASSINRDSINEQFF
>TRBV28|-|few|TRBJ1-5
CASSLLNQPQHF
>TRBV6-2/TRBV6-3|-|many|TRBJ1-2
CASSYYLGINYGYTF
>TRBV12-3/TRBV12-4|TRBD1|many|TRBJ2-2
CASSIGTGFSDGELFF
>TRBV7-9|-|many|TRBJ2-5
CASSPGHAQETQYF
>TRBV10-3|TRBD2|few|TRBJ2-2
CAISEASGHTGELFF
>TRBV28|-|many|TRBJ1-4
CASSFMTGEADEKLFF
>TRBV28|-|many|TRBJ1-5
CATRQAGLYGNQPQHF
>TRBV6-5|-|-|TRBJ1-2
CASSYSPGHWGYTF
>TRBV7-9|-|-|TRBJ1-3
CASSLHFSSGNTIYF
>TRBV29-1|TRBD2|few|TRBJ2-6
CSVADPGLVGGAGANVLTF
>TRBV20-1|-|many|TRBJ2-5
CSARDGRLQGTQYF
>TRBV6-2/TRBV6-3|-|-|TRBJ1-5
CASKGNNQPQHF
>TRBV28|TRBD2|many|TRBJ2-3
CASSLSAGTSGGDTQYF
>TRBV2|-|many|TRBJ1-1
CASGLDRTNTEAFF
>TRBV7-2|TRBD2|-|TRBJ2-2
CASSLGLARTGELFF
>TRBV3-1|-|many|TRBJ1-3
CASSQYRNTIYF
>TRBV6-5|TRBD2|-|TRBJ2-1
CASSYGTSGKNEQFF